The T cell receptor beta chain described here comes from a study of cytomegalovirus exposure and HLA in healthy donors (dated by TCRdb to between 2016 and 2019). Broadly, across the study: An earlier analysis of a few hundred of the donors reported about 300 Gb of sequence data and 100 million to 120 million unique TCR beta sequences obtained from roughly 180 million T cells. Roughly 300 gigabases of sequencing data and around 85 million unique TCR sequences made up an early release that covered approximately 620 HLA-typed donors. Of the 300 to 450 genotyped donors, 75% to 85% were placed in the genetic ancestry cluster associated with self-reported Caucasian donors. The study aimed to test whether cataloging public T cell receptors could reveal signatures of past pathogen exposure. Using immunosequencing, the study profiled T cell repertoires from about 650 subjects and related those repertoires to cytomegalovirus serostatus. Along with the approximately 700-subject first cohort, a separate validation cohort of over 90 different subjects was used. To predict cytomegalovirus infection status, the study brought together high-throughput TCR immunosequencing, statistical association of individual TCRs with disease status, and machine learning. In a later analysis, previously published TCR beta repertoires from 500 to 750 donors were re-analyzed and high-resolution HLA genotyping was added so that TCR occurrence patterns could be studied. In the later analysis, no new phenotypic data were used to find candidate immune exposures; instead, reliance was placed on TCR beta sequences and their occurrence across donors. An earlier analysis of 500 to 650 of the donors applied high-throughput TCR beta sequencing to assess whether each TCR beta V gene segment acted as functional or pseudogenic. Alongside the repertoire data, information on donor age, sex, ethnicity and CMV serostatus was compiled. In a later genetic analysis, genome-wide SNP genotypes for about three fifths of the roughly 670 donors were used, and that subset was treated as a discovery cohort. All discovery cohort repertoires had been generated using a single sequencing platform. Both class I and class II loci were covered by HLA typing, at four-digit resolution. The number of donors typed differed by locus, with roughly 620-630 for A, B, C, DRB1 and DQB1, around 560 for DQA1, 606 for DPA1, and approximately 470 for DPB1. Four to six DR-DQ haplotypes were handled as single units for association and clustering, since linkage in the cohort was strong. Among around 400 genotyped donors of the cohort, an average of roughly 230,000 unique TCR beta nucleotide sequences was sequenced per donor, of which roughly 18% were non-productive.

Preparation of the library involved the immunoSEQ multiplex PCR assay. A mixture of 60 forward primers for TCR Vbeta segments and 13 reverse primers for TCR Jbeta segments was used in the multiplex PCR. The CDR3 region of rearranged TCR beta genes was amplified from genomic DNA with a multiplex PCR assay. The amplified TCR beta libraries were sequenced on the Illumina HiSeq System as 87-base-pair reads. The paper's data handling went like this. A later analysis counted tens of millions of unique TCR beta chains across the 700 or so repertoires, and around 12 million of these chains were shared by at least two donors. Raw reads were error-corrected and collapsed into unique sequences with a nearest-neighbor algorithm that merged closely related sequences to remove PCR and sequencing errors. CDR3 sequences were aligned to IMGT reference sequences to assign V, D and J gene segments. For a sequence to be retained, at least a six-nucleotide match to both a V gene segment and a J gene segment was required. Rearrangements were called productive when the CDR3 lacked stop codons and stayed in frame with V and J; all others were non-productive. CDR3 was defined by IMGT convention, running from the second conserved V-encoded cysteine to the conserved J-encoded phenylalanine. Sequences without an unambiguous match to a single V gene segment were excluded from the earlier analysis of about 630 of the donors. An earlier analysis of several hundred of the donors called V segments functional above 56.7% productive rearrangements and segregating when the between-donor standard deviation exceeded 5%. A statistical classification framework was built for diagnosing cytomegalovirus status from the catalog of TCR beta chain sequences. V and J gene assignment, in a later analysis, came from comparing TCR nucleotide sequences with IMGT/GENE-DB human TR gene sequences. The TCRdist pipeline was used in a later analysis to assign CDR3 sequences and most-parsimonious VDJ recombination scenarios. A later analysis defined each TCR beta chain by its CDR3 amino acid sequence plus V-gene family, and excluded reads lacking a unique V-gene family. To address suspected cross-contamination and a sequencing artifact, a later analysis removed roughly 640 highly shared, low-generation-probability nucleotide sequences. A later analysis calculated a clonal expansion index for each public chain from normalized within-repertoire ranks of inferred template counts. A later analysis computed generation probabilities with a VDJ recombination model fitted to out-of-frame rearrangements, and checked the results against IGoR. In a later analysis, hypergeometric tests were used to score TCR-TCR, TCR-HLA and TCR-CMV co-occurrence, with a repertoire-size bias correction applied to TCR pairs. A later analysis estimated false discovery rates by permuting HLA or CMV assignments 20 times. In a later analysis, co-occurring TCRs were grouped with DBSCAN, and TCRdist sequence similarity was added when clustering was performed within HLA-allele-positive subsets. For co-occurrence clustering, repertoires with fewer than 30,000 or more than 120,000 public chains were excluded, along with five repertoires with anomalous nucleotide sharing. TCRdb mirrors the immuneACCESS table, restricted to in-frame sequences. Some clones are absent from its copies; in checked studies, under half trace to an unresolved V gene, and the reason for the others is unknown. V and J calls plus clone size are reproduced from that table; the DNA served to infer D and trimming. This sample comprises under 200,000 clones, 80% of them detected only once. About 6.3% of the sample comes from the top ten.

The cohort comprised fewer than 750 healthy bone marrow donors. At the time of sampling, every cohort member was nominally healthy, though immune exposures that went unrecorded were likely present. The donor was CMV seropositive and was included in the group of approximately 310 seropositive cohort members. A peripheral blood sample was collected from each donor, and TCR beta sequencing was performed on peripheral blood mononuclear cells. The Qiagen DNeasy Blood Extraction Kit was used to extract genomic DNA from the blood cell samples. Comments on this clone: Its antigen is unknown. Within one base of it there is no much larger clone, and no base qualities were kept.

The CDR3 has 15 amino acids, counting the end cysteine and phenylalanine. Kept here is only the CDR3 DNA, which spans 45 bases and is read in frame from base 1. The junction shows trimming of 5 bases on V and 9 bases on J, and the gene matches do not reach 7 bases of it. CDR1 SGHTA and CDR2 FQGNSA were looked up in the germline V gene. Study-level results and caveats: This cohort had only TCR beta chains sequenced, and the lack of alpha or paired-chain data limited which features could be detected. An earlier analysis of some 560 of the donors showed that most TCR beta V segments appeared in productive rearrangements either about 87% or about 30% of the time, which broadly matched IMGT annotations. A later analysis reported that several top co-occurrence clusters appeared linked to parvovirus B19, influenza, CMV and Epstein-Barr virus. Sequencing depth was assumed to be roughly uniform across donors in the presence/absence analyses, though that assumption may not hold. For the cohort, immune exposure information was limited to CMV serostatus. It was suggested by the authors that the approach could potentially be generalized to other disease states and immunological phenotypes. In a later analysis, TCR association rates were found to vary across HLA loci, with the most associated TCRs seen for DRB1 alleles and the fewest for HLA-C alleles. Most TCR sequences were observed very rarely across donors, whereas some public TCRs were present in many individuals. When HLA alleles, especially DR and DQ, strongly co-occurred, attributing TCR associations to individual alleles was difficult. Correlated functional status among segregating V segments might be attributable to linkage disequilibrium, but an unknown experimental factor could not be ruled out. Because some donors lacked HLA typing at each locus, the association tests relied only on the typed subset. Some IMGT-functional V segments, including TRBV6-2 and TRBV6-3, could not be distinguished by the 87-base-pair reads and were therefore excluded. Compared with equally common non-associated chains, HLA-associated TCR beta chains in a later analysis were more clonally expanded and had lower generation probabilities. In a later analysis, most CMV-associated TCR beta chains were found to appear HLA-restricted, with HLA associations seemingly driven largely by CMV exposure. V-gene and J-gene trimming of TCR beta chains was associated with a missense DCLRE1C variant in a later genetic analysis, and the association was replicated in an independent cohort. According to a later genetic analysis, donors in an Asian-associated ancestry cluster had fewer N-insertions in productive TCRs than the approximately 670-donor mean. A total of 150 or so TCR beta chains were listed by the study as associated with cytomegalovirus. Because counts were too low, seventeen rarely observed V segments, including chromosome 9 orphons, were excluded from the earlier analysis of several hundred of the donors. A later analysis associated about 17,000 TCR beta sequences with specific HLA alleles at a false discovery rate of 0.05. The classifier was reported to diagnose cytomegalovirus status with high specificity and sensitivity in both the original cohort and the validation cohort. A cluster of highly shared sequence variants was judged likely to represent a technical artifact of the sequencing pipeline. A further reported finding was that TCR beta sequences accurately predicted the HLA-A and HLA-B alleles for most subjects in the first cohort. A few of the identified cytomegalovirus-associated TCR beta chains were confirmed in vitro to be specific for cytomegalovirus antigens.

The V and J genes are TRBV7-2 and TRBJ2-1; TRBD2 agrees with 13 junctional bases. The receptor's source is a male donor in good health and CMV-seropositive. Sequencing used PBMCs. The DNA reads TGTGCCAGCAGCCCCGGACTAGCGGGAGTGGTTGAGCAGTTCTTC. Translated, this is CASSPGLAGVVEQFF.